These 18 T cell receptor beta chains originate from one sample sequenced in a study of blood T cell repertoires in COVID-19. Clones were sequenced by immunoSEQ multiplex PCR, and TCRdb holds only the in-frame ones, with some missing. The sample lists roughly 310,000 clones; roughly 88% were seen once. Sequenced input: peripheral blood. These receptors were taken from a woman between 50 and 59 years old with active or convalescent COVID-19.

The chain couples TRBV27 to TRBJ2-7, with TRBD2 matching over 9 bases. Germline CDR1 reads MNHEY; CDR2 reads SMNVEV (reference sequence). Trimming took 5 bases from V and 2 from J; bases not matched to a gene: 10. This CDR3 has 16 amino acids. In DNA, the CDR3 is TGTGCCAGCAGTACCACCACTAGCGGGCACCCCTACGAGCAGTACTTC. This encodes CASSTTTSGHPYEQYF.

This clone is a singleton in its sample. J is TRBJ1-1 and V is TRBV2; the D gene is possibly TRBD1 (6 bases). The V end was cut by 2 bases, the J end by 1 base, with 11 bases between. Germline V CDR1 and CDR2: SNHLY, FYNNEI. The CDR3 extends over 15 amino acids. The CDR3 reads CASSEQQGENTEAFF. In DNA, the CDR3 is TGTGCCAGCAGTGAACAACAGGGAGAGAACACTGAAGCTTTCTTT.

The genes are TRBV30 and TRBJ2-7, with 7 positions matching TRBD2. Germline CDR1 and CDR2: GTSNPN and SVGIG (reference sequence). The CDR3 consists of 13 residues. V dropped 5 bases and J dropped 0; count of bases not matched to a gene: 4. The CDR3 sequence: CAWLAENSYEQYF. The CDR3 nucleotides read TGTGCCTGGCTAGCGGAGAACTCCTACGAGCAGTACTTC.

This sequence joins TRBV4-2 and TRBJ1-1; 8 positions match TRBD1. The CDR3 has 16 amino acids. With V trimmed by 0 bases and J by 2 bases, 5 bases remained unmatched. Germline V gene data show CDR1 as LGHNA and CDR2 as YNFKEQ. The CDR3 nucleotides are TGTGCCAGCAGCCAAGATGTGGACAGGGTAAACACTGAAGCTTTCTTT. It translates to CASSQDVDRVNTEAFF.

This clone showed up just once. The V gene is TRBV28, the J gene TRBJ1-1, with D uncertain. V lost 6 bases and J lost 3, with 11 bases in between. Per the germline V gene, CDR1 is MDHEN and CDR2 is SYDVKM. The CDR3 totals 13 residues. CDR3 sequence: CASRPIGDTEAFF. CDR3 nucleotide sequence: TGTGCCAGCAGACCTATTGGAGACACTGAAGCTTTCTTT.

The rearrangement joins TRBV7-2 to TRBJ2-3, with a weak D call TRBD2 (6 bases). CDR3 length equals 13 residues. Trimming removed 2 bases from V and 6 bases from J, with 9 bases in between. Germline lookup yields CDR1 SGHTA and CDR2 FQGNSA. This chain's CDR3 is CASSLLRGDTQYF. CDR3 bases: TGTGCCAGCAGCTTACTGCGGGGCGATACGCAGTATTTT.

This chain connects TRBV5-4 to TRBJ2-7; 8 bases map to TRBD2. The length of the CDR3 is 15 residues. The V gene end was trimmed by 4 bases and the J gene end by 7 bases; junction bases not matched to a gene: 13. Germline loops: CDR1 SGHNT, CDR2 YYREEE (reference sequence). CDR3 residues: CASSPDGGGRWEQYF. The CDR3 nucleotides are TGTGCCAGCAGCCCGGACGGGGGGGGCCGGTGGGAGCAGTACTTC.

The chain couples TRBV27 to TRBJ1-2; D gene unclear. The V gene's germline CDR1 is MNHEY and CDR2 SMNVEV (reference sequence). CDR3 length: 14 residues. V lost 4 bases to trimming and J lost 7 bases, with 16 bases between them. The CDR3 sequence is CASSSGWILGGYTF. For the CDR3, the DNA is TGTGCCAGCAGTTCGGGGTGGATTTTGGGTGGCTACACCTTC.

In DNA form, the CDR3 reads TGTGCCAGCAGATCGACTAGCGGGGGGGCCAAAGATGAGCAGTTCTTC. Its translation: CASRSTSGGAKDEQFF. V usage is TRBV5-8 and J usage is TRBJ2-1; 14 nucleotides match TRBD2. This CDR3 has 16 residues. The V segment lost 5 bases and the J segment 8 bases; nucleotides outside the gene matches: 9. Germline V gene sequence: CDR1 SGHTS, CDR2 YDEGEE. Full variable domain (rest looked up from reference TRBV5-8 and TRBJ2-1): EAGVTQSPTHLIKTRGQQATLRCSPISGHTSVYWYQQALGLGLQFLLWYDEGEERNRGNFPPRFSGRQFPNYSSELNVNALELEDSALYLCASRSTSGGAKDEQFFGPGTRLTVL.

The rearrangement links TRBV2 to TRBJ2-7, with D perhaps TRBD2 (6 bases). This CDR3 region has 17 residues. The germline V and J ends were trimmed by 6 bases and 2 bases, with 23 bases remaining between them. The germline gives CDR1 SNHLY, CDR2 FYNNEI. DNA for the CDR3: TGTGCCAGCAGCGCCAAGAGGTCTAGCGTTAAAGCCTACGAGCAGTACTTC. The encoded protein is CASSAKRSSVKAYEQYF.

V usage is TRBV6-6 and J usage is TRBJ1-1; D not certain. Germline V gene sequence: CDR1 MNHNY, CDR2 SVGAGI (reference sequence). Trimming took off 9 bases at V and 0 bases at J, with 8 bases between the two ends. The CDR3 covers 12 residues. CDR3 sequence: CASTPMNTEAFF. Written as DNA, the CDR3 is TGTGCCAGTACTCCAATGAACACTGAAGCTTTCTTT.

This clone has only one observation. The V and J genes are TRBV5-6 and TRBJ1-4; tentative D call: TRBD1 (6 bases). The CDR3 runs 14 residues. Trimming shortened V by 4 bases and J by 12 bases, and 19 bases separated the two germline ends. In germline, CDR1 is SGHDT, CDR2 YYEEEE. The CDR3 DNA reads TGTGCCAGCAGCGGGACAAAGGGGCCGGTGGAACTGTTTTTT. Amino acids: CASSGTKGPVELFF.

V is TRBV4-2 and J is TRBJ2-2, with 7 bases matching TRBD1. CDR3 length: 15 residues. Germline V CDR1 and CDR2: LGHNA, YNFKEQ. The ends lost 0 bases at V and 6 bases at J; junction bases unmatched: 4. The CDR3 is CASSQEGQIPGELFF. CDR3 bases: TGTGCCAGCAGCCAAGAGGGACAGATCCCCGGGGAGCTGTTTTTT.

This clone was seen more than once but under ten times. This sequence joins TRBV6-5 and TRBJ1-1, with 8 bases fitting TRBD1. CDR1 and CDR2 from the germline V gene are MNHEY and SVGAGI. This CDR3 is 15 amino acids long. J gave up 0 bases and V 5 bases, and 5 bases lay outside the gene matches. Written as DNA, the CDR3 is TGTGCCAGCAGTCCATTCAGGGGGCTGAACACTGAAGCTTTCTTT. It specifies CASSPFRGLNTEAFF.

The chain joins TRBV2 to TRBJ2-7; 7 nucleotides match TRBD2. The CDR3 loop spans 13 amino acids. V shed 7 bases, J shed 0 bases, and the junction held 3 bases outside the gene matches. Germline V lookup: CDR1 SNHLY, CDR2 FYNNEI. As DNA, the CDR3 is TGTGCCAGCACCGGGACTATCTCCTACGAGCAGTACTTC. Amino acid sequence: CASTGTISYEQYF.

The chain employs TRBV11-2 and TRBJ1-2; D gene unclear. The CDR3 runs to 16 residues. CDR1 and CDR2 (germline): SGHAT, FQNNGV. Trimming took off 0 bases at V and 4 bases at J, with 15 bases between the two ends. CDR3 sequence reads: CASSLDTLAVGYGYTF. The CDR3 DNA reads TGTGCCAGCAGCTTAGATACCTTGGCGGTAGGCTATGGCTACACCTTC.

The chain links TRBV14 to TRBJ1-1; the match to TRBD1 covers 7 bases. Germline lookup yields CDR1 SGHDN and CDR2 FVKESK. This CDR3 region has 18 residues. Unmatched junction bases numbered 17, after V lost 4 bases and J lost 3 bases. CDR3 sequence reads: CASSPPKWTGLEYTEAFF. Written as DNA, the CDR3 is TGTGCCAGCAGCCCGCCCAAGTGGACAGGACTCGAGTACACTGAAGCTTTCTTT.

The genes are TRBV27 and TRBJ2-1; 7 bases agree with TRBD2. Germline CDR1 is MNHEY and CDR2 is SMNVEV (reference sequence). V lost 1 base, J lost 0 bases, and 3 bases stayed unmatched. CDR3 size: 16 residues. Here the CDR3 DNA reads TGTGCCAGCAGTTTATGGCGCGGGAGCTCCTACAATGAGCAGTTCTTC. Translating gives CASSLWRGSSYNEQFF.